This is a list of T cell receptor beta chains from one sample in a study of response to subunit inactivated influenza vaccine. From the RT-PCR reads, TCRdb called clonotypes with MiXCR, one entry per CDR3 protein. The table records roughly 290,000 distinct CDR3 sequences, roughly 22% of them present only once. This sample comprised PBMCs from blood, obtained about 19 months after vaccination. The receptor source for this set is a man in his fifties or sixties who received an inactivated influenza vaccine. Each CDR3 is given with its conserved first and last residue.

TRBV25-1	TRBJ1-1	CASSESGQGNTEAFF
TRBV5-1	TRBJ2-7	CASSLAGTSGSDQYF
TRBV29-1	TRBJ1-1	CSVKIGFVNTEGFF
TRBV30	TRBJ1-5	CAWSATVSNQPQHF
TRBV5-6	TRBJ2-2	CASSLADVHLNTGELFF
TRBV15	TRBJ2-7	CATSSKREGPYEQYF
TRBV6-4	TRBJ1-1	CASSDDRNTEAFF
TRBV29-1	TRBJ1-1	CSVQRAPRGTEAFF
TRBV28	TRBJ1-6	CASRTPGDSAPLHF
TRBV3-1	TRBJ2-4	CASSTGTVFQYF
TRBV14	TRBJ2-7	CASSWTSGYEQYF
TRBV6-2/TRBV6-3	TRBJ1-1	CASSYSRGIWNTEAFF
TRBV7-2	TRBJ2-3	CASSPRTGMTDTQYF
TRBV24-1	TRBJ2-3	CATSPTSALAGVRDTQYF
TRBV29-1	TRBJ2-1	CSVVQGGEQFF
TRBV29-1	TRBJ1-2	CSVWNRAYGYTF
TRBV6-1	TRBJ2-1	CASSGTVGYYNEQFF
TRBV2	TRBJ2-1	CASSVGGDEQFF
TRBV24-1	TRBJ1-2	CATSDRTGWDGYTF
TRBV2	TRBJ2-3	CASSGRRTDTQYF
TRBV7-2	TRBJ2-3	CASSPASTDTQYF
TRBV6-1	TRBJ2-1	CASSESSGRRNEQFF
TRBV6-4	TRBJ1-1	CASSTTGRNTEAFF
TRBV25-1	TRBJ1-1	CATQGVMNTEAFF
TRBV7-6	TRBJ1-5	CASSPTGVLSAQHF
TRBV5-1	TRBJ2-3	CASSENTDTQYF
TRBV29-1	TRBJ1-2	CSVRGPTANYGYTF
TRBV12-3/TRBV12-4	TRBJ1-1	CASSTGQGGTEAFF
TRBV12-3/TRBV12-4	TRBJ1-5	CASSLAQGAQPQHF
TRBV15	TRBJ1-1	CATSRDRRMRAEAFF
TRBV6-1	TRBJ1-5	CASSGTTLSNQPQHF
TRBV6-2/TRBV6-3	TRBJ2-1	CASSYGLFSGVTYNEQFF
TRBV12-3/TRBV12-4	TRBJ2-7	CASSTRTGPLDEQYF
TRBV15	TRBJ2-1	CATGRLAGANNEQFF
TRBV12-3/TRBV12-4	TRBJ1-5	CASSFKGMDNQPQHF
TRBV7-2	TRBJ1-5	CASSFRGSSNQPQHF
TRBV7-6	TRBJ2-1	CASSSPLWGASSYNEQFF
TRBV9	TRBJ2-2	CASSASLAGVGTGELFF
TRBV7-2	TRBJ2-1	CASSLGSSGSSYNEQFF
TRBV7-6	TRBJ2-2	CASSLEAGGATGELFF
TRBV7-6	TRBJ1-1	CASSSRTNSEAFF
TRBV19	TRBJ1-5	CASSIPHVGQPQHF
TRBV5-1	TRBJ2-1	CASSLSAGVAYEQFF
TRBV12-3/TRBV12-4	TRBJ1-2	CASSPPGRSYGYTF
TRBV7-2	TRBJ1-4	CASSLAFIKPFATNEKLFF
TRBV10-3	TRBJ2-1	CATSGPRSSYNEQFF